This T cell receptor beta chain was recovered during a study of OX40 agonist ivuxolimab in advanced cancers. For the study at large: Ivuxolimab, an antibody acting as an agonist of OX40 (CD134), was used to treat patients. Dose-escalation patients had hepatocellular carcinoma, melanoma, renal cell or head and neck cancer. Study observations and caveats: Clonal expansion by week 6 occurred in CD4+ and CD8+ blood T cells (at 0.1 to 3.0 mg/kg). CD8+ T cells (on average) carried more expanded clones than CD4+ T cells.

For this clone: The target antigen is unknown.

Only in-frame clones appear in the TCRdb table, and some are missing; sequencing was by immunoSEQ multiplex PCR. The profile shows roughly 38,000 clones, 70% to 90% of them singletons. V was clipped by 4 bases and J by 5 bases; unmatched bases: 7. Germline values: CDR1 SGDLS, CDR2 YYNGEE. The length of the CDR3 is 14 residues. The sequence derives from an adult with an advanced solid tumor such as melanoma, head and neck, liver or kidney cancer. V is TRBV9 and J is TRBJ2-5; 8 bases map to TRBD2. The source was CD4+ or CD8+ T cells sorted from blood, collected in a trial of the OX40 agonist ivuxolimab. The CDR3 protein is CASSPGTSMETQYF. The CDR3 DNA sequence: TGTGCCAGCAGCCCCGGGACTAGTATGGAGACCCAGTACTTC.